This T cell receptor beta chain was sequenced for a study of tumor-infiltrating lymphocytes in primary liver carcinoma (dated by TCRdb to the late 2010s). Regarding the research as a whole: The five patients, three men and two women aged 30 to 69 years, had hepatocellular carcinoma (four) or combined HCC and intrahepatic cholangiocarcinoma (one). The approximately 25 tumor region samples were profiled with Agilent mRNA microarrays so that TCRbeta repertoire diversity could be related to the local molecular phenotype. TCRbeta repertoire sequencing covered approximately 35 specimens from 5 patients: 25 or so tumor regions, 5 adjacent noncancerous liver tissues and 5 peripheral blood samples. TCRbeta repertoire sequencing, expression microarrays and whole-exome sequencing were combined in the study across five regions of each liver tumor, with adjacent normal tissue and blood also included. The five patients had tumors of stage T1-T3 N0M0, with maximum diameters ranging from roughly 4.2 to 10 cm. Each sample produced about 3.5 to 7.13 million productive TCRbeta reads, and read depth showed no significant difference between tissue types. High reproducibility was observed for the technical replicate repertoires, with mean shared-clone rates about 0.92 and correlation coefficients above 0.98. What the research found in general, with its limitations: Only a few patients were included in the study, and the authors note that the findings should be validated in a larger study. The top 250 clones accounted for a significantly greater share of the repertoire in tumors than in blood (p = 0.039). Only the TCR beta chain was sequenced, so true repertoire diversity is likely underestimated because unpaired alpha chains were not captured. Only about 7-24% of top clones were present in all five regions of a tumor, suggesting spatial heterogeneity of tumor-infiltrating T cells. Comparison of CD4+ and CD8+ T cell repertoires was precluded by the use of bulk unsorted samples. Pairs of tumor regions showed greater repertoire overlap (mean about 36%) than tumor-adjacent pairs (about 17%) or tumor-blood pairs (around 15%), which is consistent with antigen-driven expansion.

Comment on this clonotype: The antigen this receptor binds is unknown. An end of the junction differs from the germline gene, which may be a read error.

Without any cell sorting, total RNA and DNA were extracted together from approximately 20-30 mg of bulk tissue using the AllPrep DNA/RNA mini kit. Between November 2015 and March 2016, 4 or 5 patients in China with histopathologically diagnosed primary liver carcinoma had their tumors surgically resected. At the time of sampling, the patients were treatment-naive and had chronic HBV infection. Each tumor was sampled at five spatially separated regions: the superior, inferior, left-lateral and right-lateral poles and the tumor centre. Histological examination found more than 80% viable tumor cells in every tumor sample. Fresh tumor and adjacent tissue pieces were bisected; one half was stored in RNAlater at -80°C, the other sent for histology. A constant-region primer and ProtoScript II reverse transcriptase were used to reverse-transcribe TCRbeta-specific cDNA from about 500 ng total RNA. The TCRbeta libraries were prepared through three rounds of nested multiplex PCR following a slightly modified ARM-PCR procedure. Sample barcodes and Illumina adapters were attached in a final 25-cycle PCR using Deep VentR polymerase. Before sequencing, amplicons of 200-500 bp were gel-purified using a QIAquick gel extraction kit. An Illumina HiSeq 2500 was used to sequence the TCRbeta amplicons, generating 250-bp paired-end reads. The paper's processing steps were these. Trimmomatic v0.33 was used to quality-trim the reads, and FLASH v1.2.11 was used to merge paired reads so that full CDR3 sequences could be recovered. MiGEC v1.2.1b assigned V, D and J germline segments to the rearranged TCRbeta sequences. Clonotype statistics and Shannon-Wiener diversity indices were calculated with VDJtools v1.0.0. To reduce sampling bias, subsequent analyses other than the diversity analysis used only the 250 most abundant clonotypes in each sample. The public reads were reanalyzed by TCRdb: fastp trimming at Q25, MiXCR alignment, in-frame beta chains only. Rows with one shared CDR3 protein collapse into an entry with the most common genes and DNA. It is TCRdb's table, rather than the study itself, that gives the V and J calls and clone size. The sample includes roughly 45,000 distinct CDR3 sequences, with over 65% observed a single time. In total, the top ten clones hold 29% of the sample.

This receptor was taken from a man in his forties with primary liver carcinoma and hepatitis B virus infection. Sequencing was performed on liver tumor tissue from sampling region 5. This specimen's cell subset or site label, interpreted: tumor region T5, tumor centre.

The CDR3 reads as follows: CASRQTGTGANEQFF. The nucleotide sequence reads TGCGCTAGCAGACAAACCGGGACAGGGGCCAATGAGCAATTCTTC. The sequence is built from TRBV4-1 and TRBJ2-1, with 10 bases aligning to TRBD1. The CDR1 and CDR2 encoded by the germline V gene are MGHRA and YSYEKL. Spanning cysteine to phenylalanine, the CDR3 consists of 15 amino acids. Only the CDR3 DNA is retained, 45 bases long and in frame from the first base.